The 15 T cell receptor beta chains listed next were all sequenced from one sample in a study of blood T cell repertoires in COVID-19. Using immunoSEQ multiplex PCR, the repertoire was profiled, and TCRdb retains in-frame clones only, with some absent. The table includes 110,000 to 150,000 clones, 80% to 85% detected once. The sequencing sample was made of peripheral blood. Receptor source: a human donor in a cohort sampled during active COVID-19.

The rearrangement uses TRBV6-1 and TRBJ1-2; D not certain. Germline V gives CDR1 MNHNS, CDR2 SASEGT. V lost 1 base to trimming and J lost 4 bases, with 10 bases between them. The CDR3 sequence is 14 residues long. The CDR3: CASSEGPGTYGYTF. The DNA for the CDR3 is TGTGCCAGCAGTGAAGGGCCAGGAACCTATGGCTACACCTTC.

The chain is built from TRBV28 and TRBJ1-5, with 12 bases identical to TRBD1. Germline V CDR1 and CDR2: MDHEN, SYDVKM. The length of the CDR3 is 15 residues. Unmatched junction bases numbered 8, after V lost 7 bases and J lost 7 bases. Here the CDR3 reads CASIQGTGGLQPQHF. The CDR3 DNA follows: TGTGCCAGCATCCAAGGGACAGGGGGCCTCCAGCCCCAGCATTTT.

The chain joins TRBV11-1 to TRBJ2-5; D is uncertain. This CDR3 spans 13 amino acids. The V and J ends lost 2 bases and 4 bases respectively, with 8 bases between them. CDR1 and CDR2 (germline): SGHAT, FQDESV (reference sequence). CDR3 bases: TGTGCCAGCAGCTTAAAGAGGCGAGAGACCCAGTACTTC. Protein sequence: CASSLKRRETQYF.

This chain uses TRBV3-1 (or the pseudogene TRBV3-2) with TRBJ1-5; no definite D call. The ends were cut back, 4 bases at V and 0 bases at J, with 10 bases in the middle. Germline V gene sequence: CDR1 LGHDT, CDR2 YNNKEL (reference sequence). The CDR3 runs to 15 residues. CDR3 bases: TGTGCCAGCAGCCCAAACATTTATAGCAATCAGCCCCAGCATTTT. Translating gives CASSPNIYSNQPQHF.

The chain uses TRBV19 and TRBJ2-7, with TRBD1 identical over 9 bases. Germline CDR1 is LNHDA and CDR2 is SQIVND (reference sequence). The ends lost 3 bases at V and 6 bases at J; junction bases unmatched: 6. CDR3 size: 14 residues. CDR3 bases: TGTGCCAGTAGTATGACAGGGGGTAGTGGCGAGCAGTACTTC. Encoded protein: CASSMTGGSGEQYF.

The chain is built from TRBV12-3 or TRBV12-4 and TRBJ1-2; no reliable D call. The CDR3 length is 12 residues. Trimming pared 5 bases from V and 4 bases from J, leaving 8 bases between. This CDR3 reads CASSDNLYGYTF. The CDR3 DNA sequence: TGTGCCAGCAGTGACAACCTCTATGGCTACACCTTC.

This clone was recorded a few times. The V gene is TRBV7-9, the J gene TRBJ1-1; D is perhaps TRBD1 (6 bases). Germline CDR1 SEHNR, CDR2 FQNEAQ (reference sequence). The CDR3 has 13 residues. Between the trimmed V and J ends, which lost 5 bases and 6 bases, there was a span of 13 bases. Here the CDR3 DNA reads TGTGCCAGCAGCCGGACAGAACTCCCTGAAGCTTTCTTT. Amino acids: CASSRTELPEAFF. Supplemented by reference TRBV7-9 and TRBJ1-1, the full variable domain reads DTGVSQNPRHKITKRGQNVTFRCDPISEHNRLYWYRQTLGQGPEFLTYFQNEAQLEKSRLLSDRFSAERPKGSFSTLEIQRTEQGDSAMYLCASSRTELPEAFFGQGTRLTVV.

CDR3 in amino acids: CASSPGDRGYEQYF. As DNA, the CDR3 is TGTGCCAGCAGCCCGGGGGACAGGGGATACGAGCAGTACTTC. V is TRBV25-1 and J is TRBJ2-7; 10 positions match TRBD1. Trimming cost V 6 bases and J 4 bases; bases outside gene matches: 6. Germline CDR1 is MGHDK and CDR2 is SYGVNS. This CDR3 contains 14 residues.

The V and J genes are TRBV6-1 and TRBJ2-7, with TRBD1 as a possible D gene (5 bases). V was clipped by 3 bases and J by 6 bases, with 12 bases between them. CDR1 is MNHNS, CDR2 SASEGT, per germline. CDR3 size: 13 residues. The CDR3 is CASSETDRLEQYF. CDR3 bases: TGTGCCAGCAGTGAGACCGACAGACTCGAGCAGTACTTC.

The genes are TRBV6-6 and TRBJ2-2; 8 bases are a match to TRBD1. The CDR3 covers 16 residues. Trimming removed 6 bases from V and 6 bases from J; junction bases left unmatched: 12. Per the germline V gene, CDR1 is MNHNY and CDR2 is SVGAGI (reference sequence). This chain's CDR3 is CASSGRGRAGPGELFF. CDR3 coding DNA: TGTGCCAGCAGCGGCAGGGGGCGGGCGGGCCCCGGGGAGCTGTTTTTT.

This clone occurred once. J is TRBJ2-7 and V is TRBV6-6; maybe TRBD1 (6 bases). Trimming took off 0 bases at V and 3 bases at J, with 9 bases between the two ends. Germline V gene sequence: CDR1 MNHNY, CDR2 SVGAGI (reference sequence). The CDR3 totals 14 residues. The CDR3 nucleotides read TGTGCCAGCAGTTACTCGGACAGTAACTACGAGCAGTACTTC. Translation: CASSYSDSNYEQYF.

The gene calls are TRBV19 and TRBJ2-7; TRBD2 might be the D (6 bases). V dropped 1 base and J dropped 0 bases, with 10 bases sitting between them. The CDR3 is 15 residues long. The germline V gene has CDR1 LNHDA and CDR2 SQIVND (reference sequence). CDR3 in DNA: TGTGCCAGTAGTATAGGGGGAGGCACCTCCTACGAGCAGTACTTC. As protein: CASSIGGGTSYEQYF.

This clone was seen only once. The chain is built from TRBV5-4 and TRBJ1-3, with TRBD1 matching over 10 bases. The V gene's germline CDR1 is SGHNT and CDR2 YYREEE (reference sequence). The trim removed 3 bases at V and 3 bases at J, leaving 15 bases unmatched. The CDR3 contains 19 residues. The DNA of the CDR3 is TGTGCCAGCAGCTGGGATGACAGGGGGCACCGCCGAGGTGGAAACACCATATATTTT. This gives the protein CASSWDDRGHRRGGNTIYF.

V gene TRBV5-1 combines with J gene TRBJ1-3; tentatively, D is TRBD1 (5 bases). Germline CDR1 reads SGHRS; CDR2 reads YFSETQ. V was cut by 0 bases and J by 0 bases, with 10 bases left in between. The CDR3 has 16 residues. Here the CDR3 reads CASSLGGRPSGNTIYF. DNA for the CDR3: TGCGCCAGCAGCTTGGGGGGCCGCCCCTCTGGAAACACCATATATTTT.

This clone was counted between two and nine times. The chain uses TRBV9 and TRBJ1-4, with D possibly matching TRBD1 (6 bases). The CDR3 is made up of 15 amino acids. The V gene's germline CDR1 is SGDLS and CDR2 YYNGEE. The V and J ends lost 4 bases and 8 bases respectively, with 18 bases between them. The CDR3 protein is CASSPSLGAREKLFF. CDR3 coding DNA: TGTGCCAGCAGCCCCAGCTTGGGGGCGCGAGAAAAACTGTTTTTT.